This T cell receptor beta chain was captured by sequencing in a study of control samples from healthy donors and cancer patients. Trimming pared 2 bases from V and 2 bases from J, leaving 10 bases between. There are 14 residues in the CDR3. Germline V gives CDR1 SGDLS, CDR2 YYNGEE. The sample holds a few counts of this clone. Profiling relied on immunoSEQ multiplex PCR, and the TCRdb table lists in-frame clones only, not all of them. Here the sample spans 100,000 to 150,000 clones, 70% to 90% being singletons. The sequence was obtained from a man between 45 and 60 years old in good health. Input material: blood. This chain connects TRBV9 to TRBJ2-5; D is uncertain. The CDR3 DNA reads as TGTGCCAGCAGCGTGGGAAGCGAGCAAGAGACCCAGTACTTC. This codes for CASSVGSEQETQYF.